In this sample, the clone carrying this TCR beta chain turned up many times. The sample belongs to a study of low-dose radiotherapy and immunotherapy resistance in tumors. Study at large: Every 2 weeks, cohort 1 got 0.5 Gy, reaching 6.5 Gy to the planning target volume. Each patient was administered nivolumab intravenously at 240 mg, which was a flat dose, every two weeks, along with intravenous ipilimumab at 1 mg/kg every six weeks.

The time point here: after trial treatment. The treatment here: LDRT plus nivolumab, ipilimumab, low-dose cyclophosphamide and aspirin (RACIN trial). TRAV and TRBV primers primed cDNA for both TCRalpha and TCRbeta. It was with a constant-region primer and a V-primer adapter that TCRs were amplified over about 19 PCR cycles. TCRdb analysed the reads with MiXCR anew, one entry per CDR3 protein. The sample yields 75,000 to 95,000 distinct CDR3 sequences, 20% to 25% seen once. J lost 7 bases, V lost 3 bases, and 8 bases had no gene match. CDR3 length: 16 amino acids. The V call is TRBV12-3 or TRBV12-4, the J call TRBJ2-2; 10 bases match TRBD2. Specimen: PBMCs, collected after low-dose radiotherapy plus immunotherapy. The origin of this receptor is a female donor with ovarian cancer. The CDR3 loop reads CASSLGASGSGGELFF. CDR3 DNA: TGTGCCAGCAGTTTGGGGGCTAGCGGGAGTGGCGGGGAGCTGTTTTTT.